This T cell receptor (beta chain) comes out of a study of T cells after yellow fever vaccination. Production of TCR cDNA was by 5'RACE template switching, which also added a universal primer site and UMIs. MiXCR, applied by TCRdb to the 5' RACE reads, yields one record per CDR3 protein. The sample contains under 400,000 distinct CDR3 sequences, approximately 12% of which appear only once. Germline CDR1 reads SGHRS; CDR2 reads YFSETQ. There are 14 residues in the CDR3. V gave up 7 bases and J gave up 2 bases, with 13 bases separating them. General study points: A limited proportion of clonotypes was detected within both the CD4 and CD8 compartments.

Details on this clonotype: The antigen is undetermined.

Specimen: CD4+ T cells sorted from PBMCs, collected 15 days after the yellow fever booster vaccination. The clonotype comes from a man younger than 35 who received the YFV17D yellow fever vaccine. The chain recombines TRBV5-1 with TRBJ1-5; tentatively, D is TRBD1 (5 bases). This CDR3 reads CASRPGGGNQPQHF. The CDR3 DNA reads as TGCGCCAGCCGCCCTGGGGGGGGCAATCAGCCCCAGCATTTT.